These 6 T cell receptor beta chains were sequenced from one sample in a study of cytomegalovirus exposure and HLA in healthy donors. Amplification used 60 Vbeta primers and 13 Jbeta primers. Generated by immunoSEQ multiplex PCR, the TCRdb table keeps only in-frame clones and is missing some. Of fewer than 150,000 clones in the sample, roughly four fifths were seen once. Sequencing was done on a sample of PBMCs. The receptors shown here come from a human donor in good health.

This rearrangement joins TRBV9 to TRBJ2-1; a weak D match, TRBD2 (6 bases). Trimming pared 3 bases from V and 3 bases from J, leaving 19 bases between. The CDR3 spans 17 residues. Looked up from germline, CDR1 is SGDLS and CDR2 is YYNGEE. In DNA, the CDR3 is TGTGCCAGCAGCGCCCCTGGCGGGACTGAAAACTACAATGAGCAGTTCTTC. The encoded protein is CASSAPGGTENYNEQFF.

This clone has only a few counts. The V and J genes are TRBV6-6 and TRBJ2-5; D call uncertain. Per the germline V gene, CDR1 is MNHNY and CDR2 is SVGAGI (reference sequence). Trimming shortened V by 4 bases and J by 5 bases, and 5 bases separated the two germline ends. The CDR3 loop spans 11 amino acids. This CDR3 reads CASSSGETQYF. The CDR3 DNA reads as TGTGCCAGCAGTTCCGGGGAGACCCAGTACTTC.

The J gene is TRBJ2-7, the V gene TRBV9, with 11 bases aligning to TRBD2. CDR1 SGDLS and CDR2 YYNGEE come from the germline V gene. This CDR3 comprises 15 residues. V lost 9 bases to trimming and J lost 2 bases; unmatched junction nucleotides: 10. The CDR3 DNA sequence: TGTGCCATCGTGGGAAGTAGCGGGAGGGCCTACGAGCAGTACTTC. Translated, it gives CAIVGSSGRAYEQYF.

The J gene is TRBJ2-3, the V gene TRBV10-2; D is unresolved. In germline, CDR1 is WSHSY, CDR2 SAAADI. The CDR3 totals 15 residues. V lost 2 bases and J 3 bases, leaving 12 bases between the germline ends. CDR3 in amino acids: CASSENGVRTDTQYF. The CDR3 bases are TGCGCCAGCAGTGAGAACGGAGTTAGGACAGATACGCAGTATTTT.

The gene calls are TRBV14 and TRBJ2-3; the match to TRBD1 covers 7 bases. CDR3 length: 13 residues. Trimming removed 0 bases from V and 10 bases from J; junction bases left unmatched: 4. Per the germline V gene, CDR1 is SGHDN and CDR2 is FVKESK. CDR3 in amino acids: CASSQDRTGAQYF. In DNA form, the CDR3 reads TGTGCCAGCAGCCAAGATCGGACAGGTGCGCAGTATTTT.

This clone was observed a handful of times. This CDR3 reads CASRRQGADSPLHF. The CDR3 bases are TGTGCCAGCAGGAGACAGGGGGCTGATTCACCCCTCCACTTT. The V and J genes are TRBV28 and TRBJ1-6; 10 nucleotides match TRBD1. The V segment lost 6 bases and the J segment 8 bases; nucleotides outside the gene matches: 4. Germline-derived CDR1 and CDR2 are MDHEN and SYDVKM. CDR3 size: 14 residues.